What follows are 32 T cell receptor beta chains derived from one specimen sequenced in a study of shared clonotypes between healthy human individuals. The assay was immunoSEQ multiplex PCR, and TCRdb's table has in-frame clones only and misses some. This sample has more than 200,000 clones, with about 69% found just once. The specimen sequenced was memory CD4+ T cells sorted from blood. The sample's subset: CD45RA-negative fraction. The origin of the receptors is a man aged 25-45 years in good health.

This clone was observed a few times. The J gene is TRBJ2-6, the V gene TRBV7-9; D gene unclear. Trimming removed 1 base at V and 4 bases at J, with 5 bases between. Per germline, CDR1 SEHNR and CDR2 FQNEAQ (reference sequence). The CDR3 is 14 residues long. The CDR3 nucleotides are TGTGCCAGCAGCTTAGTAGGCGGGGCCAACGTCCTGACTTTC. Encoded protein: CASSLVGGANVLTF.

The chain joins TRBV28 to TRBJ1-3; no firm D call. The CDR3 totals 14 residues. Trimming took off 6 bases at V and 0 bases at J, with 9 bases between the two ends. Germline CDR1 is MDHEN and CDR2 is SYDVKM. The CDR3: CASRASVSGNTIYF. In DNA form, the CDR3 reads TGTGCCAGCAGGGCATCAGTCTCTGGAAACACCATATATTTT.

The chain combines TRBV7-8 with TRBJ1-1, with D unresolved. V was trimmed by 2 bases and J by 1 base, leaving 5 bases between them. In germline, CDR1 is SGHVS, CDR2 FQNEAQ. The CDR3 spans 13 residues. The CDR3 spells CASSLKWNTEAFF. Written as DNA, the CDR3 is TGTGCCAGCAGCTTAAAGTGGAACACTGAAGCTTTCTTT. The variable domain in full, completed from reference TRBV7-8 and TRBJ1-1, reads GAGVSQSPRYKVAKRGQDVALRCDPISGHVSLFWYQQALGQGPEFLTYFQNEAQLDKSGLPSDRFFAERPEGSVSTLKIQRTQQEDSAVYLCASSLKWNTEAFFGQGTRLTVV.

The chain links TRBV9 to TRBJ1-2; 7 bases are shared with TRBD1. This CDR3 has 12 amino acids. Germline-derived CDR1 and CDR2 are SGDLS and YYNGEE. After removal of 4 bases from V and 7 bases from J, the junction contained 4 bases not matched to a gene. The CDR3 DNA sequence: TGTGCCAGCAGCCAGGGGGACGGTGGCTACACCTTC. This translates into CASSQGDGGYTF.

The CDR3 nucleotides read TGTGCCAGCAGCTTAAGCCCGGGGGACAAAAACATTCAGTACTTC. Translated: CASSLSPGDKNIQYF. The rearrangement joins TRBV7-9 to TRBJ2-4; D is perhaps TRBD2 (6 bases). The V end lost 2 bases, the J end lost 3 bases, and 11 bases lay between the germline ends. The CDR3 consists of 15 residues. Germline CDR1 reads SEHNR; CDR2 reads FQNEAQ (reference sequence). Complete variable domain (other parts from reference TRBV7-9 and TRBJ2-4): DTGVSQNPRHKITKRGQNVTFRCDPISEHNRLYWYRQTLGQGPEFLTYFQNEAQLEKSRLLSDRFSAERPKGSFSTLEIQRTEQGDSAMYLCASSLSPGDKNIQYFGAGTRLSVL.

As regards this clone: Sequence at one end of the junction differs from germline and may be a read error. This chain links TRBV10-1 with TRBJ2-7; D tentatively reads TRBD1 or TRBD2 (5 bases each). CDR3 length: 12 amino acids. Germline V gives CDR1 WNHNN, CDR2 SYGVQD (reference sequence). The CDR3 loop is CASNEGTGEQYF. The CDR3, as DNA: TGCGCCAGCAATGAGGGGACGGGCGAGCAGTACTTC.

This clone was detected only once. The junction does not match germline at one end; this may be a read error. The chain uses TRBV18 and TRBJ2-5, with D uncertain. Germline CDR1 is KGHSH and CDR2 is LQKENI. The CDR3 runs to 12 residues. The CDR3 loop is CASSPPLEAQYF. CDR3 nucleotides: TGTGCCAGCTCACCCCCGTTAGAGGCCCAGTACTTC.

V usage is TRBV29-1 and J usage is TRBJ2-7, with D possibly being TRBD1 (5 bases). V was shortened by 6 bases and J by 3 bases, with 18 bases between the two germline ends. There are 14 residues in the CDR3. Germline V gene data show CDR1 as SQVTM and CDR2 as ANQGSEA. The CDR3 bases are TGCAGCGTCCAACTTGGCAGGGTGGGCTACGAGCAGTACTTC. This encodes CSVQLGRVGYEQYF.

The chain combines TRBV6-1 with TRBJ1-4; no definite D call. Per the germline V gene, CDR1 is MNHNS and CDR2 is SASEGT. The CDR3 is 13 residues long. V gave up 5 bases and J gave up 4 bases, with 8 bases separating them. The CDR3 DNA reads TGTGCCAGCAGTTGGACCCATAATGAAAAACTGTTTTTT. Translated: CASSWTHNEKLFF.

This clone was counted between two and nine times. This chain links TRBV6-1 with TRBJ2-7; 10 bases line up with TRBD2. CDR1 MNHNS and CDR2 SASEGT come from the germline V gene. V was clipped by 6 bases and J by 5 bases; unmatched bases: 7. This CDR3 has 14 amino acids. The CDR3 loop reads CASRQTSGFHEQYF. In DNA form, the CDR3 reads TGTGCCAGCAGACAGACTAGCGGGTTCCACGAGCAGTACTTC.

The chain uses TRBV2 and TRBJ1-5; tentative D call: TRBD1 (6 bases). V lost 2 bases, J lost 9 bases, and 11 bases lay in between. The CDR3 loop spans 13 amino acids. Germline V gives CDR1 SNHLY, CDR2 FYNNEI. In DNA, the CDR3 is TGTGCCAGCAGTGAAAGGGGGAGGGGGCCCCAGCATTTT. It encodes CASSERGRGPQHF.

The chain has TRBV10-3 and TRBJ1-1; weak D call: TRBD1 (6 bases). The CDR3 covers 13 residues. V was pared by 3 bases and J by 6 bases, with 11 bases between. The germline V gene encodes CDR1 ENHRY and CDR2 SYGVKD. CDR3 nucleotides: TGTGCCATCAGTGATTTGCGGGGGCCTGAAGCTTTCTTT. Translated: CAISDLRGPEAFF.

The chain uses TRBV28 and TRBJ1-2; 7 nucleotides agree with TRBD1. Looked up from germline, CDR1 is MDHEN and CDR2 is SYDVKM. The trim removed 4 bases at V and 0 bases at J, leaving 20 bases unmatched. This CDR3 region has 20 residues. The CDR3 protein is CASSSPGAGGPGGANYGYTF. The CDR3 DNA sequence: TGTGCCAGCAGTTCCCCAGGGGCAGGGGGTCCCGGTGGAGCTAACTATGGCTACACCTTC.

This clone appeared many times. The CDR3 loop is CASSSGAPGTQGRSGYTF. DNA for the CDR3: TGTGCCAGCAGCTCCGGAGCTCCCGGGACCCAAGGGCGGAGTGGCTACACCTTC. The V call is TRBV5-6, the J call TRBJ1-2, with a tentative D call TRBD1 (5 bases). The CDR3 consists of 18 residues. V was cut by 3 bases and J by 7 bases, with 28 bases left in between. The germline V gene has CDR1 SGHDT and CDR2 YYEEEE.

The chain couples TRBV6-5 to TRBJ1-4; 9 nucleotides align to TRBD1. Per the germline V gene, CDR1 is MNHEY and CDR2 is SVGAGI. This CDR3 has 15 residues. V shed 5 bases and J 8 bases; nucleotides not matched to a gene: 9. CDR3 protein: CASSPQTGGREKLFF. DNA for the CDR3: TGTGCCAGCAGTCCACAGACAGGGGGACGCGAAAAACTGTTTTTT.

The J gene is TRBJ2-2, the V gene TRBV28; D perhaps matches TRBD2 (5 bases). The CDR3 contains 13 residues. Germline assignment: CDR1 MDHEN and CDR2 SYDVKM. Trimming removed 4 bases at V and 9 bases at J, with 12 bases between. The CDR3 nucleotides are TGTGCCAGCAGTTCCCCCGGGGAAAGGGAGCTGTTTTTT. Translation gives CASSSPGERELFF.

The chain combines TRBV5-8 with TRBJ2-7; TRBD2 might be the D (6 bases). The CDR3 has 16 amino acids. Germline values: CDR1 SGHTS, CDR2 YDEGEE. V was cut by 0 bases and J by 2 bases, with 15 bases left in between. CDR3 sequence (DNA): TGTGCCAGCAGCTTGGACCCGGGACTCCGCACCTACGAGCAGTACTTC. Its protein product is CASSLDPGLRTYEQYF.

This chain joins TRBV9 and TRBJ2-2; perhaps TRBD2 as D (6 bases). This CDR3 has 17 residues. The V end was cut by 0 bases, the J end by 1 base, with 13 bases between. Germline CDR1 SGDLS, CDR2 YYNGEE. CDR3 bases: TGTGCCAGCAGCGTAGCACCGGGACTCGAGAACACCGGGGAGCTGTTTTTT. It encodes CASSVAPGLENTGELFF.

The chain has TRBV4-2 and TRBJ2-7; 12 nucleotides align to TRBD2. Germline-derived CDR1 and CDR2 are LGHNA and YNFKEQ. The CDR3 is made up of 18 amino acids. V lost 1 base to trimming and J lost 2 bases; unmatched junction nucleotides: 9. In DNA form, the CDR3 reads TGTGCCAGCAGCCAAGGAGGGAATCTAGCGGGAGGGGCCTACGAGCAGTACTTC. The encoded protein is CASSQGGNLAGGAYEQYF.

This chain connects TRBV28 to TRBJ1-2; no clear D gene. Germline CDR1 MDHEN, CDR2 SYDVKM. This CDR3 is 15 amino acids long. V lost 4 bases to trimming and J lost 4 bases, with 16 bases between them. Here the CDR3 reads CASSSSTALGYGYTF. CDR3 nucleotide sequence: TGTGCCAGCAGTTCCTCTACAGCTCTAGGCTATGGCTACACCTTC.

The chain carries TRBV15 and TRBJ1-5; D may be TRBD1 (5 bases). CDR3 size: 14 residues. Germline V gene data show CDR1 as LNHNV and CDR2 as YYDKDF (reference sequence). V shed 2 bases and J shed 6 bases, with 11 bases lying between them. Written as DNA, the CDR3 is TGTGCCACCAGCAGACAGGGACGGGGTCAGCCCCAGCATTTT. Translating it yields CATSRQGRGQPQHF.

The V gene is TRBV30, the J gene TRBJ1-1; D ambiguous. Looked up from germline, CDR1 is GTSNPN and CDR2 is SVGIG (reference sequence). The CDR3 totals 15 residues. Trimming left V 0 bases short and J 0 bases short, with 11 bases between. Here the CDR3 reads CAWSVFRTVNTEAFF. The CDR3 DNA is TGTGCCTGGAGTGTATTCCGGACGGTGAACACTGAAGCTTTCTTT.

The chain carries TRBV11-3 and TRBJ2-3; D possibly corresponds to TRBD1 (6 bases). Germline CDR1 and CDR2: SGHNT and YENEEA. There are 15 residues in the CDR3. The germline V and J ends were trimmed by 4 bases and 7 bases, with 18 bases remaining between them. CDR3 loop: CASSSDRASFNTQYF. The DNA for the CDR3 is TGTGCCAGCAGCTCGGACAGAGCTTCTTTTAATACGCAGTATTTT.

The gene calls are TRBV27 and TRBJ2-7; a weak D match, TRBD1 (6 bases). Trimming cost V 2 bases and J 3 bases, with 11 bases left between them. This CDR3 spans 14 amino acids. Per germline, CDR1 MNHEY and CDR2 SMNVEV (reference sequence). CDR3 coding DNA: TGTGCCAGCAGTTTAAAAGGACAGTTCTACGAGCAGTACTTC. Translation gives CASSLKGQFYEQYF.

The table lists this clone with a few counts. The rearrangement joins TRBV4-3 to TRBJ1-2, with D unclear. Germline values: CDR1 LGHNA, CDR2 YSLEER. This CDR3 is 14 amino acids long. Trimming removed 1 base at V and 2 bases at J, with 8 bases between. For the CDR3, the DNA is TGCGCCAGCAGCCAAGGACCGAAGAACTATGGCTACACCTTC. Residues: CASSQGPKNYGYTF.

The chain links TRBV7-8 to TRBJ2-5, with D possibly being TRBD1 (6 bases). Germline V gives CDR1 SGHVS, CDR2 FQNEAQ. The CDR3 spans 14 residues. Trimming cost V 1 base and J 4 bases, with 10 bases left between them. The DNA of the CDR3 is TGTGCCAGCAGCTTAGGAGGCAGGGGAGAGACCCAGTACTTC. It codes for CASSLGGRGETQYF.

The chain has TRBV6-6 and TRBJ2-3, with D uncertain. This CDR3 has 12 amino acids. Trimming took off 4 bases at V and 6 bases at J, with 8 bases between the two ends. The germline CDR1 and CDR2 sequences are MNHNY and SVGAGI (reference sequence). CDR3 amino acids: CASSFGRDTQYF. The CDR3 nucleotides read TGTGCCAGCAGTTTTGGTCGGGATACGCAGTATTTT.

The V call is TRBV2, the J call TRBJ1-3, with unresolved D. The germline V and J ends were trimmed by 5 bases and 0 bases, with 11 bases remaining between them. CDR3 size: 15 residues. Germline assignment: CDR1 SNHLY and CDR2 FYNNEI. The DNA for the CDR3 is TGTGCCAGCAGTCCTACCCGCGGCTCTGGAAACACCATATATTTT. Protein: CASSPTRGSGNTIYF. Looking up the rest from reference TRBV2 and TRBJ1-3 gives the full variable domain: EPEVTQTPSHQVTQMGQEVILRCVPISNHLYFYWYRQILGQKVEFLVSFYNNEISEKSEIFDDQFSVERPDGSNFTLKIRSTKLEDSAMYFCASSPTRGSGNTIYFGEGSWLTVV.

The CDR3 sequence is CASSSTGIQETQYF. CDR3 nucleotide sequence: TGTGCCAGCAGCTCTACAGGAATTCAAGAGACCCAGTACTTC. The chain joins TRBV5-6 to TRBJ2-5; tentatively, D is TRBD1 (5 bases). V shed 3 bases and J shed 2 bases, with 11 bases lying between them. The CDR3 has 14 amino acids. Germline CDR1 SGHDT, CDR2 YYEEEE.

The chain combines TRBV7-9 with TRBJ1-3; D uncertain. The V gene's germline CDR1 is SEHNR and CDR2 FQNEAQ (reference sequence). Trimming pared 7 bases from V and 1 base from J, leaving 8 bases between. This CDR3 has 13 residues. This chain's CDR3 is CASNNLSGNTIYF. As DNA, the CDR3 is TGTGCCAGCAACAATCTATCTGGAAACACCATATATTTT.

V usage is TRBV9 and J usage is TRBJ1-4; no firm D call. The V end was cut by 4 bases, the J end by 4 bases, with 11 bases between. There are 14 residues in the CDR3. The V gene's germline CDR1 is SGDLS and CDR2 YYNGEE. The DNA for the CDR3 is TGTGCCAGCAGCCCGGACCCGTTTAATGAAAAACTGTTTTTT. Protein: CASSPDPFNEKLFF.

This clone was detected only a few times. V usage is TRBV9 and J usage is TRBJ2-1; 7 nucleotides agree with TRBD2. The CDR3 covers 17 residues. The ends lost 5 bases at V and 5 bases at J; junction bases unmatched: 16. CDR1 and CDR2 (germline): SGDLS, YYNGEE. CDR3 region: CASSYTGGGTIDNEQFF. The CDR3 DNA follows: TGTGCCAGCAGTTACACGGGAGGTGGGACTATCGACAATGAGCAGTTCTTC.